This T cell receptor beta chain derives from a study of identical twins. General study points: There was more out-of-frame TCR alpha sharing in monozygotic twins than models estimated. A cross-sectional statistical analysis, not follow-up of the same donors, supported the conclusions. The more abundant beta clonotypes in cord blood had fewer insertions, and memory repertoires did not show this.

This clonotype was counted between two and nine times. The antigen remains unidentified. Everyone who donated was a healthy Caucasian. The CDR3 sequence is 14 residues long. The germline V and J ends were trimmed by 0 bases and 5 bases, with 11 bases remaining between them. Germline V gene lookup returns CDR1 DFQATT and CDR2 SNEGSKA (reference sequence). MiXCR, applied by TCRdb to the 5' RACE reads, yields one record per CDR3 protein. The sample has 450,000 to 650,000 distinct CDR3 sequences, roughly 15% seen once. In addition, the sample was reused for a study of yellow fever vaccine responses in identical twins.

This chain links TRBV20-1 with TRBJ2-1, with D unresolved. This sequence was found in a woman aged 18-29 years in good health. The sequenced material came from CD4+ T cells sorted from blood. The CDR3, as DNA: TGCAGTGCTAGAGATAGTGACCCAGACAATGAGCAGTTCTTC. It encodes CSARDSDPDNEQFF.